This TCR beta chain was captured by sequencing in a study of T cell changes during pregnancy in multiple sclerosis. Germline loops: CDR1 ENHRY, CDR2 SYGVKD. Trimming pared 10 bases from V and 6 bases from J, leaving 16 bases between. The CDR3 consists of 13 residues. The data were produced by immunoSEQ multiplex PCR, yet TCRdb's version contains in-frame clones alone and is incomplete. This sample has about 50,000 clones; roughly nine tenths occur once, and the top ten carry more than 0.3%. This chain connects TRBV10-3 to TRBJ1-5; D is ambiguous. The sample in question was CD4+ T cells from peripheral blood mononuclear cells, obtained before pregnancy. This sequence originates from a female donor with multiple sclerosis, enrolled in a pregnancy study. The CDR3 coding sequence is TGTGCCACAACCCGGGATCTTCGTCAGCCCCAGCATTTT. As protein: CATTRDLRQPQHF.